This T cell receptor (beta chain) is from a study of blood T cell repertoires in COVID-19. Study as a whole: The United States, Italy and Spain supplied acute and convalescent COVID-19 samples. The cDNA or gDNA used as material had been derived from T cells, B-cell-depleted T cells, or PBMCs.

Per germline, CDR1 SGHTA and CDR2 FQGNSA. This CDR3 spans 15 amino acids. With V trimmed by 5 bases and J by 6 bases, 11 bases remained unmatched. In the study's own analysis: Estimated nucleated cell counts came from reference gene primer amplification. Generated by immunoSEQ multiplex PCR, the TCRdb table keeps only in-frame clones and is missing some. V and J calls and clone size are copied from that table; D and trimming were computed from the DNA. The sample has about 140,000 clones; under 85% are singletons. This rearrangement joins TRBV7-2 to TRBJ2-3, with TRBD2 matching over 7 bases. The sample consisted of peripheral blood. This TCR derives from an elderly woman in a cohort sampled during active or convalescent COVID-19. CDR3 DNA sequence: TGTGCCAGCAGCCTGGGGACTACCCGCGGGGATACGCAGTATTTT. It specifies CASSLGTTRGDTQYF.